The 9 T cell receptor beta chains in this list originate from one sample, sequenced in a study of T-cell reconstitution after alpha-beta-depleted transplantation in children. The library targeted TCRbeta and was prepared with unique molecular identifiers. Each CDR3 protein gets one entry after TCRdb re-called the PCR reads with MiXCR. The table shows roughly 400,000 distinct CDR3 sequences, with around 21% occurring only once. This specimen was PBMCs from the stem cell graft donor, taken from the stem cell graft. All receptors derive from a human donor who donated a stem cell graft to a child with acute myeloid leukemia.

This chain connects TRBV3-1 to TRBJ1-4, with 9 bases that match TRBD1. Germline loops: CDR1 LGHDT, CDR2 YNNKEL (reference sequence). The trim removed 5 bases at V and 1 base at J, leaving 5 bases unmatched. This CDR3 has 16 residues. In nucleotides, the CDR3 is TGTGCCAGCAGCGAAGGGACAGGGAGAACTAATGAAAAACTGTTTTTT. Translation gives CASSEGTGRTNEKLFF. The entire variable domain, with the rest obtained from reference TRBV3-1 and TRBJ1-4, is as follows: DTAVSQTPKYLVTQMGNDKSIKCEQNLGHDTMYWYKQDSKKFLKIMFSYNNKELIINETVPNRFSPKSPDKAHLNLHINSLELGDSAVYFCASSEGTGRTNEKLFFGSGTQLSVL.

This clonotype was counted a single time. The chain couples TRBV11-2 to TRBJ2-7, with TRBD1 matching 11 bases. Germline V CDR1 and CDR2: SGHAT, FQNNGV. The CDR3 totals 18 residues. The junction had 9 bases not matched to a gene; V was cut back by 1 base and J by 1 base. DNA of the CDR3: TGTGCCAGCAGCTTAGTCGGGACAGGGGGAAACCGTTCCTACGAGCAGTACTTC. This codes for CASSLVGTGGNRSYEQYF.

This CDR3 reads CASQAGEGPSYEQYF. CDR3 sequence (DNA): TGTGCCAGTCAAGCGGGGGAGGGGCCGTCCTACGAGCAGTACTTC. The chain couples TRBV7-9 to TRBJ2-7; 8 nucleotides match TRBD2. Germline loops: CDR1 SEHNR, CDR2 FQNEAQ (reference sequence). V lost 9 bases, J lost 1 base, and 11 bases stayed unmatched. The CDR3 extends over 15 amino acids.

The chain uses TRBV24-1 and TRBJ2-3; the D is unclear. The CDR3 is made up of 18 amino acids. Germline loops: CDR1 KGHDR, CDR2 SFDVKD. The V and J ends lost 4 bases and 6 bases respectively, with 25 bases between them. The CDR3 is CATSEPLGGVAPPDTQYF. The CDR3 nucleotides read TGTGCCACCAGTGAACCACTCGGTGGGGTAGCCCCCCCGGATACGCAGTATTTT.

This clonotype was detected a few times. The chain combines TRBV10-2 with TRBJ2-7; 8 bases are shared with TRBD2. With 6 bases clipped from V and 3 bases from J, the junction kept 4 bases outside the gene matches. This CDR3 is 13 amino acids long. Germline CDR1 reads WSHSY; CDR2 reads SAAADI. Here the CDR3 reads CASRSGRGYEQYF. CDR3 coding DNA: TGCGCCAGCAGGAGCGGGAGAGGCTACGAGCAGTACTTC.

This clonotype showed up many times. The chain is built from TRBV4-3 and TRBJ2-2; unclear D gene. This CDR3 is built from 13 residues. V was cut by 2 bases and J by 2 bases, with 3 bases left in between. Germline loops: CDR1 LGHNA, CDR2 YSLEER. The CDR3 region is CASSQRNTGELFF. The CDR3 DNA is TGCGCCAGCAGCCAACGAAACACCGGGGAGCTGTTTTTT.

Many counts were recorded for this clonotype. The V and J genes are TRBV6-5 and TRBJ1-2; D is perhaps TRBD1 (5 bases). The germline CDR1 and CDR2 sequences are MNHEY and SVGAGI. Trimming removed 2 bases from V and 4 bases from J, with 11 bases in between. The CDR3 spans 14 residues. The CDR3 is CASSYGTGTYGYTF. In DNA form, the CDR3 reads TGTGCCAGCAGTTACGGTACGGGGACCTATGGCTACACCTTC.

This clonotype was observed a handful of times. This chain joins TRBV5-6 and TRBJ2-1, with 10 bases identical to TRBD2. Germline loops: CDR1 SGHDT, CDR2 YYEEEE. V gave up 0 bases and J gave up 0 bases; unmatched junction bases: 3. The CDR3 extends over 17 amino acids. CDR3 loop: CASSLGGLAFSYNEQFF. The DNA for the CDR3 is TGTGCCAGCAGCTTGGGGGGACTAGCGTTCTCCTACAATGAGCAGTTCTTC.

J is TRBJ2-5 and V is TRBV20-1; D is unclear. Germline V gene sequence: CDR1 DFQATT, CDR2 SNEGSKA (reference sequence). V was cut by 4 bases and J by 4 bases, with 10 bases left in between. The CDR3 runs to 12 residues. CDR3 DNA sequence: TGCAGTGCTACTTTGACCGGAGAGACCCAGTACTTC. Amino acids: CSATLTGETQYF.